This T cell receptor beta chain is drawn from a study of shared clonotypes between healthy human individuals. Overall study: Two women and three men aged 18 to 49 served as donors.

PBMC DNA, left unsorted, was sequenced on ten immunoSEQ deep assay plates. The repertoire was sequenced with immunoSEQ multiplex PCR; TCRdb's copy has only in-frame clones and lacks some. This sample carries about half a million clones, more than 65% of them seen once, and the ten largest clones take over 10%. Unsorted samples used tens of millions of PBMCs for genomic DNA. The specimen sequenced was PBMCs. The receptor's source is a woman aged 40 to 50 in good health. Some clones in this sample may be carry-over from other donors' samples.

Here the CDR3 DNA reads TGTGCCAGCAGCCAAGATTCCGGGAGGGCCGAGTTCTTC. This translates into CASSQDSGRAEFF. V gene TRBV14 combines with J gene TRBJ2-1; the match to TRBD2 covers 8 bases. The CDR3 runs to 13 residues. Germline loops: CDR1 SGHDN, CDR2 FVKESK. Trimming at V came to 0 bases and at J to 14 bases, leaving 6 bases not matched to a gene.